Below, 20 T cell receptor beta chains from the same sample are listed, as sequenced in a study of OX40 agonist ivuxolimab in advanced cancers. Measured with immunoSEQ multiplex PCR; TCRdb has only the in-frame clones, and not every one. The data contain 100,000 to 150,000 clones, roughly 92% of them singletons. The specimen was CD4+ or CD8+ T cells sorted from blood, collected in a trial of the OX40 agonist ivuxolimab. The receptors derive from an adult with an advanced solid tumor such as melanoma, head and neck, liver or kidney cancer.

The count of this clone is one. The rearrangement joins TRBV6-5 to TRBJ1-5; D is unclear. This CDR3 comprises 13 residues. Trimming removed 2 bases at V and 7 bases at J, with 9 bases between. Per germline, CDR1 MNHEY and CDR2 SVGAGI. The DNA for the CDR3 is TGTGCCAGCAGTTACGGTTTCGAACAGCCCCAGCATTTT. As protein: CASSYGFEQPQHF.

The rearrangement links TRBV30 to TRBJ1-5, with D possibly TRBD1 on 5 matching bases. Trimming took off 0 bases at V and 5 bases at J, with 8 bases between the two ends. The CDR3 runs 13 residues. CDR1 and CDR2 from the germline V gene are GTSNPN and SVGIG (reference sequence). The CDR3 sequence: CAWSVRDYQPQHF. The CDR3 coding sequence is TGTGCCTGGAGTGTCAGGGACTATCAGCCCCAGCATTTT.

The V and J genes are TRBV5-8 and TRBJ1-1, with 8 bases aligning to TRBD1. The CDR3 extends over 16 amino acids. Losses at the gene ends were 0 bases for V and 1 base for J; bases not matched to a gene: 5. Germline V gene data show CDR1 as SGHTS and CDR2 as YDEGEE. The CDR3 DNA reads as TGTGCCAGCAGCTTGGCAGGGGGCTTACGGAACACTGAAGCTTTCTTT. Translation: CASSLAGGLRNTEAFF. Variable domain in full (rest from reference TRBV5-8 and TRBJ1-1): EAGVTQSPTHLIKTRGQQATLRCSPISGHTSVYWYQQALGLGLQFLLWYDEGEERNRGNFPPRFSGRQFPNYSSELNVNALELEDSALYLCASSLAGGLRNTEAFFGQGTRLTVV.

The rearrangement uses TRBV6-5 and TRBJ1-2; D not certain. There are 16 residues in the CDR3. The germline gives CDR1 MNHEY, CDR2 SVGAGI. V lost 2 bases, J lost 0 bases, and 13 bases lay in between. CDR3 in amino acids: CASSYLRDSPNYGYTF. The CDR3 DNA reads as TGTGCCAGCAGTTACCTTAGGGATTCACCTAACTATGGCTACACCTTC.

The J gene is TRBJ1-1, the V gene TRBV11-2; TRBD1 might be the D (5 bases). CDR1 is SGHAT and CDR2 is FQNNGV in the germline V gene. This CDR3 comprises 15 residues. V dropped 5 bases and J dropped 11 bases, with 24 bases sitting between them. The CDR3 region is CASSPIWTQIRGAFF. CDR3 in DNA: TGTGCCAGCAGCCCCATCTGGACACAGATCCGTGGGGCTTTCTTT.

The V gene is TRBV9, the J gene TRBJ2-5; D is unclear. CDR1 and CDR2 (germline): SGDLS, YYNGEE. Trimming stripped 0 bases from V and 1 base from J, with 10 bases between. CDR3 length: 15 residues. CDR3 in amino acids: CASSVGSEAQETQYF. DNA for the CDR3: TGTGCCAGCAGCGTAGGTTCCGAGGCCCAAGAGACCCAGTACTTC.

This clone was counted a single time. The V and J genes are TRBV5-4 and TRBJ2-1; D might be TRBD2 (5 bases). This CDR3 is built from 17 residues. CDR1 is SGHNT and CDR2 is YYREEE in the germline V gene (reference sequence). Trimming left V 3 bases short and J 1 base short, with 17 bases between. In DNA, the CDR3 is TGTGCCAGCAGCTCGTACCAGCGGAGACCTTCCTACAATGAGCAGTTCTTC. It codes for CASSSYQRRPSYNEQFF.

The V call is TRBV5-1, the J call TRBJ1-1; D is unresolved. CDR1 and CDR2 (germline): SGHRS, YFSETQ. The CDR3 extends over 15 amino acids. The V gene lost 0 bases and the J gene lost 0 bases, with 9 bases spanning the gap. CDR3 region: CASSLAGAMNTEAFF. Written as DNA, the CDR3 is TGCGCCAGCAGCTTGGCCGGAGCCATGAACACTGAAGCTTTCTTT.

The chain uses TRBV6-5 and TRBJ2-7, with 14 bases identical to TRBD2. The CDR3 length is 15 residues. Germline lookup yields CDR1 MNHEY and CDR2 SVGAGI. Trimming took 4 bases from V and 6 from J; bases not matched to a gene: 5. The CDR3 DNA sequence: TGTGCCAGCAGTTTAGGGACTAGCGGGAGTTCCGAGCAGTACTTC. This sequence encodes CASSLGTSGSSEQYF.

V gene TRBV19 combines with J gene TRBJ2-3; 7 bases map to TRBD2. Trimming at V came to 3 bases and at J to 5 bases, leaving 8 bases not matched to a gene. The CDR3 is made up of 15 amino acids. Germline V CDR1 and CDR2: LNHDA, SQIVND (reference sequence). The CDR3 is CASSIWEGQKDTQYF. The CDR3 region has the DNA TGTGCCAGTAGTATCTGGGAGGGCCAAAAAGATACGCAGTATTTT.

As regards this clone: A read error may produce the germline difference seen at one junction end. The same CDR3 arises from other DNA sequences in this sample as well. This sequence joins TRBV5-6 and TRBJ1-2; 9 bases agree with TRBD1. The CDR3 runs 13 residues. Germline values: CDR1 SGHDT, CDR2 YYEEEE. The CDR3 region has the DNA TGTGCCAGCAGCCTGGGACAGGGAGATGGCTACACTTTC. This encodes CASSLGQGDGYTF.

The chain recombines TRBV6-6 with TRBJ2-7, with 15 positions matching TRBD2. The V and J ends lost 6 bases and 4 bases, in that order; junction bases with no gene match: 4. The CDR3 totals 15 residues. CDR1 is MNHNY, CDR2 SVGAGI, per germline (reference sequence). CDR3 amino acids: CASRPGTSGRYEQYF. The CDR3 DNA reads TGTGCCAGCAGACCCGGGACTAGCGGGAGGTACGAGCAGTACTTC.

The CDR3 region is CASSLDYTYEQYF. In DNA form, the CDR3 reads TGTGCCAGCAGCCTGGACTACACCTACGAGCAGTACTTC. The genes are TRBV7-2 and TRBJ2-7; perhaps TRBD2 as D (6 bases). Germline lookup yields CDR1 SGHTA and CDR2 FQGNSA. Trimming removed 5 bases from V and 2 bases from J, with 10 bases in between. The length of the CDR3 is 13 residues.

The CDR3, as DNA: TGTGCCAGCAGCCACCCCCGGGTAGCGGGAGCGAGCACCGGGGAGCTGTTTTTT. Its translation is CASSHPRVAGASTGELFF. The chain recombines TRBV13 with TRBJ2-2; 9 bases align to TRBD2. The ends lost 5 bases at V and 4 bases at J; junction bases unmatched: 14. The germline V gene encodes CDR1 PRHDT and CDR2 FYEKMQ (reference sequence). The CDR3 is made up of 18 amino acids.

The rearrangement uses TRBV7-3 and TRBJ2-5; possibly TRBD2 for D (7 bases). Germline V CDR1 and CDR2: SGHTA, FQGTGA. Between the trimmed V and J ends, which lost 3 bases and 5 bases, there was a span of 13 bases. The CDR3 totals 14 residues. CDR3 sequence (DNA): TGTGCCAGCAGCTTGGCGGGGGCAGGGGAGACCCAGTACTTC. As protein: CASSLAGAGETQYF.

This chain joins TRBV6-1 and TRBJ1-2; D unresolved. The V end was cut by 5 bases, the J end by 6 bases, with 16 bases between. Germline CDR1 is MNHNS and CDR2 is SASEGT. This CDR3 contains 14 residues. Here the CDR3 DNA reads TGTGCCAGCAGTACCTTAGACAAAGAGCATGGCTACACCTTC. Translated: CASSTLDKEHGYTF.

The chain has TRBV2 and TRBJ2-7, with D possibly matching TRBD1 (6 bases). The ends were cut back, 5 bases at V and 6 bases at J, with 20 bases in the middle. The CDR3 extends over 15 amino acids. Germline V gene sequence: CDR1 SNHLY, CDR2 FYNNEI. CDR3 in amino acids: CASSFLDFRGGEQYF. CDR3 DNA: TGTGCCAGCAGTTTCCTGGACTTCCGAGGGGGCGAGCAGTACTTC.

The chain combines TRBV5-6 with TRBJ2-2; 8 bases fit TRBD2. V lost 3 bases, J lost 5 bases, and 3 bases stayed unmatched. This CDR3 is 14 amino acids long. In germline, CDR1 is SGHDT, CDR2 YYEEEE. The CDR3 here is CASSSAGVTGELFF. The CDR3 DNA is TGTGCCAGCAGCTCAGCGGGGGTTACCGGGGAGCTGTTTTTT.

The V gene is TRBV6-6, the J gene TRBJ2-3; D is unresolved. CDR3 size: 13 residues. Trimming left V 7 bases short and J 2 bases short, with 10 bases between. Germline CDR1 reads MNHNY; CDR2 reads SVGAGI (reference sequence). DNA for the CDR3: TGTGCCAGCACCGGGTTATTCACAGATACGCAGTATTTT. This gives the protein CASTGLFTDTQYF.

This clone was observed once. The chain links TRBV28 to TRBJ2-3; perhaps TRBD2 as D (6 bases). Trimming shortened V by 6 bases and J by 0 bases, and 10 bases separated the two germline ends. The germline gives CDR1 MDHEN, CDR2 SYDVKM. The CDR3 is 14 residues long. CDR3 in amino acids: CASRSGTSTDTQYF. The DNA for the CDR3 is TGTGCCAGCAGGTCCGGGACTAGCACAGATACGCAGTATTTT.